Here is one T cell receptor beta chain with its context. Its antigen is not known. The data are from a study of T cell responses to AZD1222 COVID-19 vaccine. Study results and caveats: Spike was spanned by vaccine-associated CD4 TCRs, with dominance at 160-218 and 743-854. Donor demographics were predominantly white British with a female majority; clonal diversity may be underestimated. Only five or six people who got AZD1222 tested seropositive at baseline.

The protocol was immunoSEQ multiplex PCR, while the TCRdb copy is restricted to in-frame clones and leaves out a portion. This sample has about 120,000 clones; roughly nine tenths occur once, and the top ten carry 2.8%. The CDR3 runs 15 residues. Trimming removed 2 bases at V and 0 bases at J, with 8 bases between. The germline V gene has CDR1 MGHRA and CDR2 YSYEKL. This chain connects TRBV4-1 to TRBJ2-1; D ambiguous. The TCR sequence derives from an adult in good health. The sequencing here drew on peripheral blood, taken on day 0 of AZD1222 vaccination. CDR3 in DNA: TGCGCCAGCAGCCAACTCGGCCTCTCCTACAATGAGCAGTTCTTC. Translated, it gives CASSQLGLSYNEQFF.